These 28 T cell receptor beta chains were sequenced from one sample in a study of Tregs in tolerant kidney transplant recipients. Profiling relied on immunoSEQ multiplex PCR, and the TCRdb table lists in-frame clones only, not all of them. The table for this sample gives 50,000 or so clones. This sample comprised CD4+ T cells from blood, obtained before the transplant. These receptor sequences come from a human donor who received a combined kidney and bone marrow transplant.

With regard to this clone: The CDR3 end is not reached by the read, which stops 3 residues before it; the germline J gene fills it in. This sequence joins TRBV18 and TRBJ2-2; TRBD2 aligns across 10 bases. Germline V gene data show CDR1 as KGHSH and CDR2 as LQKENI. This CDR3 spans 18 amino acids. V was pared by 4 bases and J by 4 bases, with 12 bases of the junction left unmatched. The DNA read from the CDR3 is TGTGCCAGCTCACGATCCGGGACTAGCGCCTCCAGCACCGGGGAG. Amino acid sequence: CASSRSGTSASSTGE. The whole CDR3 protein reads CASSRSGTSASSTGELFF.

On this clone: The missing CDR3 end, 3 residues past where the read stops, is filled in from the germline J gene. The genes are TRBV7-9 and TRBJ2-7; weak D call: TRBD1 (5 bases). The CDR3 is made up of 13 amino acids. V lost 0 bases and J lost 5, with 8 bases in between. CDR1 and CDR2 from the germline V gene are SEHNR and FQNEAQ (reference sequence). CDR3 DNA, as far as it was read: TGTGCCAGCAGCTTAGCGCAGGGCGACGAG. Encoded protein: CASSLAQGDE. The entire CDR3 protein is CASSLAQGDEQYF. The full variable domain, rest sourced from reference TRBV7-9 and TRBJ2-7, is DTGVSQNPRHKITKRGQNVTFRCDPISEHNRLYWYRQTLGQGPEFLTYFQNEAQLEKSRLLSDRFSAERPKGSFSTLEIQRTEQGDSAMYLCASSLAQGDEQYFGPGTRLTVT.

Points on this clone: The observed sequence ends 3 residues before the CDR3 terminus, with the missing tail filled in from the germline J gene. The chain joins TRBV19 to TRBJ2-1; 7 nucleotides match TRBD1. V dropped 0 bases and J dropped 1; count of bases not matched to a gene: 3. The CDR3 totals 16 residues. Germline V gene lookup returns CDR1 LNHDA and CDR2 SQIVND (reference sequence). The CDR3 bases that were read are TGTGCCAGTAGTATAGACCGGGACAGTTCCTACAATGAG. It specifies CASSIDRDSSYNE. The whole CDR3 protein reads CASSIDRDSSYNEQFF.

Turning to this clone: The read falls 3 residues short of the CDR3 end, and the missing part is taken from the germline J gene. The gene calls are TRBV2 and TRBJ1-5; the D gene is possibly TRBD1 (5 bases). V was clipped by 6 bases and J by 6 bases, with 9 bases between them. The CDR3 is made up of 12 amino acids. Per the germline V gene, CDR1 is SNHLY and CDR2 is FYNNEI. The sequenced part of the CDR3 DNA is TGTGCCAGCAGGAGACAGTTTCAGCCC. Amino acid sequence: CASRRQFQP. The full-length CDR3 reads as CASRRQFQPQHF.

Concerning this clone: Read sequence stops 3 residues before the CDR3 end, and the germline J gene provides the missing end. V is TRBV5-1 and J is TRBJ1-5; TRBD1 agrees at 7 bases. Germline V lookup: CDR1 SGHRS, CDR2 YFSETQ. The CDR3 sequence is 15 residues long. The trim removed 4 bases at V and 4 bases at J, leaving 8 bases unmatched. The CDR3 sequence: CASSPGQSRNQPQHF. CDR3 bases read: TGCGCCAGCAGCCCGGGACAGAGTAGAAATCAGCCC.

Concerning this clone: The missing CDR3 end, 3 residues past where the read stops, is filled in from the germline J gene. The chain joins TRBV19 to TRBJ1-2; 7 bases match TRBD1. CDR1 and CDR2 (germline): LNHDA, SQIVND (reference sequence). Losses at the gene ends were 4 bases for V and 1 base for J; bases not matched to a gene: 0. The CDR3 spans 13 residues. The CDR3 is CASSNRGNYGYTF. CDR3 bases read: TGTGCCAGTAGTAACAGGGGTAACTATGGC.

Concerning this clone: The read stops 3 residues short of the end of the CDR3; the missing end is completed from the germline J gene. The genes are TRBV7-9 and TRBJ2-3; D is uncertain. V was shortened by 5 bases and J by 2 bases, with 5 bases between the two germline ends. CDR1 is SEHNR and CDR2 is FQNEAQ in the germline V gene (reference sequence). CDR3 length: 12 residues. The sequenced part of the CDR3 DNA is TGTGCCAGCAGCCCCTACACAGATACG. The encoded protein is CASSPYTDT. The CDR3 as a whole reads CASSPYTDTQYF.

In regard to this clone: The read ends 3 residues early relative to the CDR3; the germline J gene fills the gap. The V call is TRBV5-1, the J call TRBJ1-2; 9 bases agree with TRBD1. This CDR3 is 13 amino acids long. Trimming at V came to 7 bases and at J to 4 bases, leaving 5 bases not matched to a gene. CDR1 is SGHRS and CDR2 is YFSETQ in the germline V gene. The sequenced part of the CDR3 DNA is TGCGCCAGCGGACAGGGGTCTGGCTATGGC. Its translation is CASGQGSGYG. The whole CDR3 is CASGQGSGYGYTF.

CDR3 amino acids: CASSAGANTEAFF. The CDR3 DNA, read in part, is TGTGCCAGCAGTGCAGGGGCGAACACTGAA. The J gene is TRBJ1-1, the V gene TRBV6-1, with D possibly TRBD1 on 6 matching bases. The read terminates 3 residues before the CDR3 end, so the remaining end is supplied by the germline J gene. The length of the CDR3 is 13 residues. CDR1 is MNHNS, CDR2 SASEGT, per germline. Trimming removed 4 bases at V and 1 base at J, with 7 bases between.

The CDR3 reads CASSPRAGYRTGELFF. The CDR3 DNA, read in part, is TGTGCCAGCAGCCCCAGGGCAGGGTACCGCACCGGGGAG. The V gene is TRBV7-7, the J gene TRBJ2-2; a possible D gene is TRBD1 (5 bases). The read terminates 3 residues before the CDR3 end, so the remaining end is supplied by the germline J gene. The CDR3 is made up of 16 amino acids. Germline-derived CDR1 and CDR2 are SSHAT and FNYEAQ (reference sequence). Between the trimmed V and J ends, which lost 5 bases and 4 bases, there was a span of 17 bases.

With regard to this clone: The read terminates 3 residues ahead of where the CDR3 ends, so the germline J gene completes it. V and J are TRBV19 and TRBJ2-7; no definite D call. CDR1 is LNHDA, CDR2 SQIVND, per germline (reference sequence). CDR3 length: 12 amino acids. Trimming shortened V by 0 bases and J by 3 bases, and 3 bases separated the two germline ends. The CDR3 here is CASSIDGYEQYF. Incomplete CDR3 DNA: TGTGCCAGTAGTATAGACGGCTACGAG.

CDR3 DNA (partial): TGTGCCATCAGCACAACTAGCGCGAACCAAGAGACC. This translates into CAISTTSANQET. In full, the CDR3 reads CAISTTSANQETQYF. The J gene is TRBJ2-5, the V gene TRBV10-3, with TRBD2 matching over 7 bases. The read ends 3 residues before the CDR3 terminus; that terminus is restored from the germline J gene. This CDR3 has 15 residues. Germline CDR1 is ENHRY and CDR2 is SYGVKD. J was trimmed by 0 bases and V by 6 bases; bases with no gene match: 7.

As concerns this clone: The read terminates 3 residues before the CDR3 end, so the remaining end is supplied by the germline J gene. V usage is TRBV5-6 and J usage is TRBJ1-2; the match to TRBD1 covers 9 bases. With 4 bases clipped from V and 4 bases from J, the junction kept 2 bases outside the gene matches. Germline-derived CDR1 and CDR2 are SGHDT and YYEEEE. This CDR3 has 13 residues. CDR3 bases read: TGTGCCAGCAGCCTGGACAGGGGCTATGGC. This sequence encodes CASSLDRGYG. The CDR3 as a whole reads CASSLDRGYGYTF. The full variable domain, in which reference TRBV5-6 and TRBJ1-2 provide the parts outside the CDR3, is DAGVTQSPTHLIKTRGQQVTLRCSPKSGHDTVSWYQQALGQGPQFIFQYYEEEERQRGNFPDRFSGHQFPNYSSELNVNALLLGDSALYLCASSLDRGYGYTFGSGTRLTVV.

Remarks on this clone: The sequence runs out 3 residues before the end of the CDR3; the remainder is reconstructed from the germline J gene. The chain uses TRBV23-1 and TRBJ1-3; 7 bases map to TRBD1. TRBV23-1 is noted as an ORF with a role that remains uncertain. The CDR3 length is 18 residues. V lost 6 bases to trimming and J lost 0 bases; unmatched junction nucleotides: 14. The CDR3 here is CASSINPGQSSSGNTIYF. The DNA read from the CDR3 is TGCGCCAGCAGCATCAATCCGGGACAGTCTTCCTCTGGAAACACC.

On this clone: The read terminates 3 residues before the CDR3 end, so the remaining end is supplied by the germline J gene. This rearrangement joins TRBV6-2 or TRBV6-3 to TRBJ1-5; D is perhaps TRBD1 (5 bases). V gave up 10 bases and J gave up 3 bases, with 13 bases separating them. The CDR3 consists of 13 residues. From germline, CDR1 is MNHEY and CDR2 SVGEGT. The CDR3: CATGGRANQPQHF. CDR3 bases read: TGTGCCACGGGGGGTCGTGCCAATCAGCCC.

Of note for this clone: Sequencing ends 3 residues short of the CDR3 end; the germline J gene provides the rest. The V call is TRBV11-2, the J call TRBJ2-5, with D possibly being TRBD1 (6 bases). The CDR3 is 15 amino acids. Germline V gene sequence: CDR1 SGHAT, CDR2 FQNNGV. The V and J ends lost 1 base and 1 base respectively, with 10 bases between them. The DNA read from the CDR3 is TGTGCCAGCAGCTTAGGGGACACGTTCCAAGAGACC. Translating gives CASSLGDTFQET. The whole CDR3 sequence is CASSLGDTFQETQYF.

A remark on this clone: From the germline J gene comes the end of the CDR3, since the read stops 3 residues before it. The rearrangement uses TRBV7-2 and TRBJ1-5; TRBD1 matches 7 bases. Germline CDR1 is SGHTA and CDR2 is FQGNSA. V dropped 4 bases and J dropped 7; count of bases not matched to a gene: 7. The CDR3 totals 14 residues. The DNA read from the CDR3 is TGTGCCAGCAGCTCTGAGACAGGGAGGCAGCCC. This sequence encodes CASSSETGRQP. The CDR3 as a whole reads CASSSETGRQPQHF.

A word on this clone: The read is 3 residues too short to cover the CDR3 end, so that end is filled in from the germline J gene. The chain combines TRBV5-1 with TRBJ1-4, with TRBD1 identical over 9 bases. CDR3 length: 15 residues. The V gene end was trimmed by 1 base and the J gene end by 7 bases; junction bases not matched to a gene: 5. Per germline, CDR1 SGHRS and CDR2 YFSETQ. The CDR3 DNA, read in part, is TGCGCCAGCAGCTTGACACAGGGGGCTGGTGAAAAA. Protein sequence: CASSLTQGAGEK. The whole CDR3 protein reads CASSLTQGAGEKLFF.

A word on this clone: The CDR3 extends 3 residues past the end of the read, so its final part is completed from the germline J gene. V usage is TRBV20-1 and J usage is TRBJ2-2, with D possibly TRBD2 on 7 matching bases. Germline V gene lookup returns CDR1 DFQATT and CDR2 SNEGSKA (reference sequence). Trimming removed 5 bases at V and 2 bases at J, with 15 bases between. This CDR3 spans 15 amino acids. CDR3 DNA, as far as it was read: TGCAGTGCTCCAACGGGGGGCCGTAACACCGGGGAG. The encoded protein is CSAPTGGRNTGE. The entire CDR3 protein is CSAPTGGRNTGELFF.

With regard to this clone: Sequencing ends 3 residues short of the CDR3 end; the germline J gene provides the rest. V is TRBV5-1 and J is TRBJ2-2; maybe TRBD1 (6 bases). Germline CDR1 is SGHRS and CDR2 is YFSETQ. The V end lost 0 bases, the J end lost 4 bases, and 10 bases lay between the germline ends. This CDR3 region has 15 residues. The CDR3 spells CASSLEGVSTGELFF. The CDR3 DNA, read in part, is TGCGCCAGCAGCTTGGAGGGGGTATCCACCGGGGAG.

As to this clone: The CDR3 extends 3 residues past the end of the read, so its final part is completed from the germline J gene. This chain links TRBV10-1 with TRBJ2-3; 9 bases are shared with TRBD1. The CDR3 totals 14 residues. Trimming removed 8 bases from V and 2 bases from J; junction bases left unmatched: 5. Germline CDR1 WNHNN, CDR2 SYGVQD (reference sequence). CDR3 loop: CASGDRGSTDTQYF. Incomplete CDR3 DNA: TGCGCCAGCGGCGACAGGGGGTCCACAGATACG.

With regard to this clone: The read ends 3 residues early relative to the CDR3; the germline J gene fills the gap. The rearrangement links TRBV20-1 to TRBJ2-1; 8 nucleotides match TRBD2. CDR3 size: 16 residues. CDR1 and CDR2 from the germline V gene are DFQATT and SNEGSKA (reference sequence). The junction had 11 bases not matched to a gene; V was cut back by 0 bases and J by 7 bases. CDR3 sequence reads: CSARDLSGSSGNEQFF. The sequenced CDR3 bases are TGCAGTGCTAGAGACCTCAGCGGGAGTTCGGGTAATGAG.

On this clone: The read gets to within 3 residues of the CDR3 end, and the germline J gene fills in the rest. The V and J genes are TRBV10-3 and TRBJ1-1; TRBD1 matches at 10 bases. The CDR3 sequence is 17 residues long. CDR1 is ENHRY and CDR2 is SYGVKD in the germline V gene. V shed 4 bases, J shed 2 bases, and the junction held 10 bases outside the gene matches. CDR3: CAISGDRGRRTNTEAFF. The CDR3 bases that were read are TGTGCCATCAGTGGGGACAGGGGCCGTCGAACCAACACTGAA.

Regarding this clone: The read terminates 3 residues before the CDR3 end, so the remaining end is supplied by the germline J gene. V and J are TRBV6-2 or TRBV6-3 and TRBJ1-1, with D hard to call. CDR1 and CDR2 from the germline V gene are MNHEY and SVGEGT. With 6 bases removed from V and 0 bases from J, the gap between germline ends came to 5 bases. The length of the CDR3 is 12 residues. The part of the CDR3 DNA that was read is TGTGCCAGCAGGGCCATGAACACTGAA. It translates to CASRAMNTE. The CDR3, in full, reads CASRAMNTEAFF.

Notes on this clone: The sequence runs out 3 residues before the end of the CDR3; the remainder is reconstructed from the germline J gene. The chain employs TRBV30 and TRBJ2-5; no definite D call. The length of the CDR3 is 12 residues. V was clipped by 0 bases and J by 4 bases, with 6 bases between them. The germline V gene encodes CDR1 GTSNPN and CDR2 SVGIG (reference sequence). CDR3 loop: CAWSVSRETQYF. Incomplete CDR3 DNA: TGTGCCTGGAGTGTAAGCCGAGAGACC.

Note on this clone: The CDR3 end lies 3 residues beyond the end of the read and is filled in from the germline J gene. The chain has TRBV7-6 and TRBJ1-2; 8 nucleotides match TRBD1. J was trimmed by 6 bases and V by 3 bases; bases with no gene match: 3. The germline V gene encodes CDR1 SGHVS and CDR2 FNYEAQ. CDR3 length: 13 residues. The CDR3 DNA, read in part, is TGTGCCAGCAGCTTGTCAGGGGGCCATGGC. Its translation is CASSLSGGHG. The CDR3 reads in full as CASSLSGGHGYTF.

Regarding this clone: The sequenced fragment ends 3 residues before the CDR3 boundary, so the rest is inferred from the germline J gene. The chain combines TRBV18 with TRBJ1-4; D unclear. This CDR3 comprises 12 residues. V shed 6 bases and J shed 6 bases, with 8 bases lying between them. From germline, CDR1 is KGHSH and CDR2 LQKENI. CDR3 DNA (partial): TGTGCCAGCTCTCTCGGGGATGAAAAA. Translation gives CASSLGDEK. The entire CDR3 reads CASSLGDEKLFF. The entire variable domain, with the rest obtained from reference TRBV18 and TRBJ1-4, is as follows: NAGVMQNPRHLVRRRGQEARLRCSPMKGHSHVYWYRQLPEEGLKFMVYLQKENIIDESGMPKERFSAEFPKEGPSILRIQQVVRGDSAAYFCASSLGDEKLFFGSGTQLSVL.

For this clone: The read falls 3 residues short of the CDR3 end, and the missing part is taken from the germline J gene. V gene TRBV6-2 or TRBV6-3 combines with J gene TRBJ1-4; 9 bases match TRBD1. With V trimmed by 2 bases and J by 10 bases, 5 bases remained unmatched. Germline CDR1 is MNHEY and CDR2 is SVGEGT. This CDR3 has 14 residues. CDR3 sequence reads: CASSYGTGLGKLFF. CDR3 DNA (partial): TGTGCCAGCAGTTACGGGACAGGGTTGGGAAAA.